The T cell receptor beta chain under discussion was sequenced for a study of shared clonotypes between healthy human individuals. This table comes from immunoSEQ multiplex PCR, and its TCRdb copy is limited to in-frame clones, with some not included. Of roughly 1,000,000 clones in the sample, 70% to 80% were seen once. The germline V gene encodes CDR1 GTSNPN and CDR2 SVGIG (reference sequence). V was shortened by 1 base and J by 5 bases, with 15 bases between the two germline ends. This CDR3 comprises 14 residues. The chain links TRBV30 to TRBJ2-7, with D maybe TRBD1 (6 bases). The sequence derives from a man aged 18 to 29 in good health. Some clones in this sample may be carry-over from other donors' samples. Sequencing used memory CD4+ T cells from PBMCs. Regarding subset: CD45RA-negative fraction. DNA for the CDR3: TGTGCCTGGAGTGCGTTGGGGGCAGGCGACGAGCAGTACTTC. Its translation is CAWSALGAGDEQYF.